What follows are 12 T cell receptor beta chains derived from one specimen sequenced in a study of T cells in narcolepsy. Sequencing was performed with immunoSEQ multiplex PCR; in TCRdb, only in-frame clones are kept and a portion is missing. The sample gives over 25,000 clones, around 86% of which show up once; over 0.9% is in the top ten. Sequencing input: CD45RA- memory CD4+ T cells from PBMCs. Source of these receptors: a human donor with narcolepsy.

V is TRBV11-2 and J is TRBJ2-5; possibly TRBD2 for D (7 bases). The J call may not be correct, given that the DNA end is closer to TRBJ2-7. The germline V gene encodes CDR1 SGHAT and CDR2 FQNNGV. The CDR3 has 14 amino acids. This CDR3 is CASSWGGRTHEQYF. In DNA form, the CDR3 reads TGTGCCAGCAGTTGGGGGGGCCGTACCCACGAGCAGTACTTC.

V is TRBV7-9 and J is TRBJ2-2; the match to TRBD1 covers 9 bases. Germline values: CDR1 SEHNR, CDR2 FQNEAQ (reference sequence). The CDR3 extends over 16 amino acids. J gave up 7 bases and V 2 bases, and 8 bases lay outside the gene matches. In nucleotides, the CDR3 is TGTGCCAGCAGCTTACCTGGGACAGGGCGGAACGGGGAGCTGTTTTTT. Amino acid sequence: CASSLPGTGRNGELFF.

This sequence joins TRBV9 and TRBJ2-5, with 8 nucleotides matching TRBD1. In germline, CDR1 is SGDLS, CDR2 YYNGEE. The CDR3 is 14 residues long. V dropped 3 bases and J dropped 1; count of bases not matched to a gene: 2. The CDR3 bases are TGTGCCAGCAGCGCCGGGACAGGCCAAGAGACCCAGTACTTC. It encodes CASSAGTGQETQYF. The full variable domain, in which reference TRBV9 and TRBJ2-5 provide the parts outside the CDR3, is DSGVTQTPKHLITATGQRVTLRCSPRSGDLSVYWYQQSLDQGLQFLIQYYNGEERAKGNILERFSAQQFPDLHSELNLSSLELGDSALYFCASSAGTGQETQYFGPGTRLLVL.

In this sample, this clone turned up a few times. The J gene is TRBJ2-7, the V gene TRBV21-1; the table assigns TRBD1, which was not confirmed against the DNA. TRBV21-1 is a known pseudogene. The CDR3 is 16 amino acids. The CDR3 here is CASSAEQGQYSYEQYF. CDR3 coding DNA: TGTGCCAGCAGCGCGGAACAGGGGCAGTACTCCTACGAGCAGTACTTC.

The chain combines TRBV5-6 with TRBJ2-3; D ambiguous. This CDR3 has 12 residues. V was cut by 0 bases and J by 3 bases, with 2 bases left in between. The germline CDR1 and CDR2 sequences are SGHDT and YYEEEE. CDR3 region: CASSLVTDTQYF. The CDR3 bases are TGTGCCAGCAGCTTGGTTACAGATACGCAGTATTTT.

V usage is TRBV11-1 and J usage is TRBJ1-1, with D unresolved. The germline V gene has CDR1 SGHAT and CDR2 FQDESV (reference sequence). This CDR3 has 13 amino acids. Trimming took off 6 bases at V and 3 bases at J, with 11 bases between the two ends. The CDR3 DNA sequence: TGTGCCAGCAGTTATAGCAGAGACACTGAAGCTTTCTTT. Amino acids: CASSYSRDTEAFF.

CDR3 in amino acids: CVRSLEGGGSYEQYF. CDR3 DNA: TGTGTCAGAAGCTTGGAGGGTGGGGGGTCCTACGAGCAGTACTTC. V gene TRBV7-5 combines with J gene TRBJ2-7; the D call of TRBD2 is as the table states it, not checked on the DNA. TRBV7-5 represents a pseudogene. CDR3 length: 15 amino acids.

This clone has only one observation. The V gene is TRBV6-1, the J gene TRBJ2-7, with D perhaps TRBD1 or TRBD2 (5 bases each). The germline V and J ends were trimmed by 5 bases and 2 bases, with 13 bases remaining between them. This CDR3 is built from 14 residues. Looked up from germline, CDR1 is MNHNS and CDR2 is SASEGT. The CDR3: CASSYTRGPYEQYF. The CDR3 region has the DNA TGTGCCAGCAGTTATACTAGGGGCCCCTACGAGCAGTACTTC.

The chain combines TRBV11-3 with TRBJ2-1, with TRBD1 matching 7 bases. J lost 8 bases, V lost 2 bases, and 3 bases had no gene match. The CDR3 sequence is 13 residues long. CDR1 and CDR2 (germline): SGHNT, YENEEA. The CDR3 loop is CASSLNRGYEQFF. Written as DNA, the CDR3 is TGTGCCAGCAGCTTAAACAGGGGCTATGAGCAGTTCTTC.

CDR3 nucleotides: TGTGCCAGCAGTTACTCATCAAGGGGATCCTACGAGCAGTACTTC. This sequence encodes CASSYSSRGSYEQYF. V and J are TRBV6-6 and TRBJ2-7; possibly TRBD1 for D (5 bases). V lost 0 bases, J lost 1 base, and 10 bases lay in between. Germline V gives CDR1 MNHNY, CDR2 SVGAGI (reference sequence). The CDR3 is made up of 15 amino acids.

V is TRBV18 and J is TRBJ2-5; D is perhaps TRBD1 or TRBD2 (6 bases each). The J call is uncertain, as TRBJ2-7 better fits the DNA end. CDR1 is KGHSH, CDR2 LQKENI, per germline. This CDR3 is built from 15 residues. CDR3 amino acids: CASSPRGAELYEQYF. Here the CDR3 DNA reads TGTGCCAGCTCACCACGGGGGGCTGAGCTCTACGAGCAGTACTTC.

The V gene is TRBV5-6, the J gene TRBJ1-1; 9 nucleotides match TRBD1. Trimming took 0 bases from V and 9 from J; bases not matched to a gene: 3. This CDR3 region has 13 residues. Germline CDR1 and CDR2: SGHDT and YYEEEE. The CDR3 sequence: CASSLVGTGKAFF. The CDR3 DNA reads as TGTGCCAGCAGCTTGGTTGGGACAGGGAAAGCTTTCTTT. Combining the CDR3 with reference TRBV5-6 and TRBJ1-1 gives the whole variable domain DAGVTQSPTHLIKTRGQQVTLRCSPKSGHDTVSWYQQALGQGPQFIFQYYEEEERQRGNFPDRFSGHQFPNYSSELNVNALLLGDSALYLCASSLVGTGKAFFGQGTRLTVV.